This TCR beta chain originates from a study of T cell clonotyping in hematopoietic cell transplantation. Broader study findings: Without cell sorting, CD4 versus CD8 contributions remain unresolved.

This CDR3 is built from 14 residues. Unmatched junction bases numbered 2, after V lost 1 base and J lost 3 bases. CDR1 and CDR2 from the germline V gene are SGDLS and YYNGEE. Profiled with immunoSEQ multiplex PCR; TCRdb holds only in-frame clones, not every one. The sample includes around 37,000 clones, nearly 97% of them seen just once. About this clone itself: What it binds is not known.

This clonotype was obtained from a man under 40 in good health. Some clones in this sample may be carry-over from other donors' samples. The specimen sequenced was peripheral blood mononuclear cells. This sequence joins TRBV9 and TRBJ1-1; TRBD1 aligns across 8 bases. In nucleotides, the CDR3 is TGTGCCAGCAGCGTAAACAGGGGGGACACTGAAGCTTTCTTT. Protein product: CASSVNRGDTEAFF.